Sequencing of this TCR beta chain was carried out in a study of siplizumab effects on memory and regulatory T cells. Study observations and caveats: Treatment with siplizumab left mappable alloreactive CD4+ clones averaging approximately 69% Treg-derived, compared with 26.9% in controls. Poor capture below about 10^-5 frequency left most alloreactive clones unmapped to unstimulated subsets. A naive or memory phenotype could not be assigned to roughly 75-96% of the proliferating CD4+ or CD8+ clones. A significant reduction in alloreactive sequences traceable to unstimulated CD4+ memory cells was produced by siplizumab.

Sequencing was performed with immunoSEQ multiplex PCR; in TCRdb, only in-frame clones are kept and a portion is missing. In the table there are approximately 100,000 clones, approximately 90% of which are singletons. Germline lookup yields CDR1 GTSNPN and CDR2 SVGIG (reference sequence). V was cut by 2 bases and J by 8 bases, with 9 bases left in between. This CDR3 comprises 12 residues. As to this clone: Its cognate antigen is unknown.

The chain combines TRBV30 with TRBJ1-4, with a tentative D call TRBD1 (5 bases). The clonotype was recovered from a human donor in good health. The material sequenced was Tregs sorted from blood. CDR3 bases: TGTGCCTGGAGTAGCAGGGTCGAAAAACTGTTTTTT. Encoded protein: CAWSSRVEKLFF.